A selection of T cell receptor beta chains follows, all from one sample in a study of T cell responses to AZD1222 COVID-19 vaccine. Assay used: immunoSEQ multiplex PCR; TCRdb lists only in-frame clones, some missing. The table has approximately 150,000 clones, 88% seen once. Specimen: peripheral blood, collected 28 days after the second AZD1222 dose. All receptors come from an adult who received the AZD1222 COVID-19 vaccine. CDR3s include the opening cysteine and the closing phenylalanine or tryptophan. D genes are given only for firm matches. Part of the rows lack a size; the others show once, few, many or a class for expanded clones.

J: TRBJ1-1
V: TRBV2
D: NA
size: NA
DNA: TGTGCCAGGACAGCTACTCTTAACACTGAAGCTTTCTTT
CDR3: CARTATLNTEAFF

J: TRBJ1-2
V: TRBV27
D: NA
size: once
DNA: TGTGCCAGCAGTTTTGGGGGGGATTCGGTCTACACCTTC
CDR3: CASSFGGDSVYTF

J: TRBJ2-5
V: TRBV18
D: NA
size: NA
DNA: TGTGCCAGCTCACGCCAGGGTCAAGAGACCCAGTACTTC
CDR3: CASSRQGQETQYF

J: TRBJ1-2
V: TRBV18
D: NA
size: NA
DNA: TGTGCCAGCTCACCTTCCCGAGGAGGGGACGGCTACACCTTC
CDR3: CASSPSRGGDGYTF

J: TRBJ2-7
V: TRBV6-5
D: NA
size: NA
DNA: TGTGCCAGCAGTTCCCCTCGGGGGGCCTCGGGGGAGCAGTACTTC
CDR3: CASSSPRGASGEQYF

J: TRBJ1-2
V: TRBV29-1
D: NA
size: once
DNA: TGCAGCGTTGTCAGAGGGGACCGTAACTATGGCTACACCTTC
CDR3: CSVVRGDRNYGYTF

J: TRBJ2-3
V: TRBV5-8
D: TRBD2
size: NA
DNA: TGTGCCAGCAGCGTAATGGGACTAGCGGGGACCTACACAGATACGCAGTATTTT
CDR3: CASSVMGLAGTYTDTQYF

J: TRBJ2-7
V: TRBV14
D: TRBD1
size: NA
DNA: TGTGCCAGCAGCCCCCCTCAAGGGACAGGAAGGGAGCAGTACTTC
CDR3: CASSPPQGTGREQYF

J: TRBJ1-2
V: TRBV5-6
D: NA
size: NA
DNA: TGTGCCAGCAGCCACAGGAAGAACTATGGCTACACCTTC
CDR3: CASSHRKNYGYTF

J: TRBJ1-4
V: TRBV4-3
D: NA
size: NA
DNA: TGCGCCAGCAGCCAAGACCACCTTACAGACTCCGATGAAAAACTGTTTTTT
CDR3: CASSQDHLTDSDEKLFF

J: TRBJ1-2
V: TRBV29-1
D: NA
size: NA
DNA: TGCAGCGTGGACAGATTTAACTATGGCTACACCTTC
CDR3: CSVDRFNYGYTF

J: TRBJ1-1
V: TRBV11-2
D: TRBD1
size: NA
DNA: TGTGCCAGCAGCTCATACAGGGGGCGAGGAACTGAAGCTTTCTTT
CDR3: CASSSYRGRGTEAFF

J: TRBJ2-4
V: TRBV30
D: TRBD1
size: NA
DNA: TGTGCCTGGAGGGACAAGGGGGCTCAGGCCAAAAACATTCAGTACTTC
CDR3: CAWRDKGAQAKNIQYF

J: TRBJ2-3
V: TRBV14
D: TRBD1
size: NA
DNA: TGTGCCAGCAGCCAAGAACTGAGGACAGGGAGCCCAGATACGCAGTATTTT
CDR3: CASSQELRTGSPDTQYF

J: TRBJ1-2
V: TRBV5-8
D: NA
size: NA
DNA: TGTGCCAGCAGCGGATATGGCTACACCTTC
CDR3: CASSGYGYTF

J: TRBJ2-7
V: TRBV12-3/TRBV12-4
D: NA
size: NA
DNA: TGTGCCAGCAGTTTAGGCCTCTACGAGCAGTACTTC
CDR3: CASSLGLYEQYF

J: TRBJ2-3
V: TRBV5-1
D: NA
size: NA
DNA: TGCGCCAGCAGCACCACTAGGGATACGCAGTATTTT
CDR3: CASSTTRDTQYF

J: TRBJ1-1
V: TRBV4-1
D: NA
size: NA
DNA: TGCGCCAGCAGCCAAGGGACCGGGGCAACGACTGAAGCTTTCTTT
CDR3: CASSQGTGATTEAFF

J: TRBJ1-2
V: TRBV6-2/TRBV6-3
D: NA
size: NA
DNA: TGTGCCAGCAGTCCCAGGACCGCGTCTGGCTACACCTTC
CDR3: CASSPRTASGYTF

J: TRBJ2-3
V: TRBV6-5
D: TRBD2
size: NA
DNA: TGTGCCAGCAGTTACGTTAGGACTAGCGGGACAGATACGCAGTATTTT
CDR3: CASSYVRTSGTDTQYF

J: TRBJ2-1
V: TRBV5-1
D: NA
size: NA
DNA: TGCGCCAGCAGCTTGGTAGGGACTCTCACCGGCAATGAGCAGTTCTTC
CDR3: CASSLVGTLTGNEQFF

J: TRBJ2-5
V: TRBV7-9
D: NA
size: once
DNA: NA
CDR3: CASSFLWSGGVGETQYF

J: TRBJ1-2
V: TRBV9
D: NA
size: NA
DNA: TGTGCCAGCAACCCCCCGTTCGAGGGCTACACCTTC
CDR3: CASNPPFEGYTF

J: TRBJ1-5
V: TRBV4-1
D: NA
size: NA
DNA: TGCGCCAGCAGCCAAGATGGGGGAGGCCAGCCCCAGCATTTT
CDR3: CASSQDGGGQPQHF

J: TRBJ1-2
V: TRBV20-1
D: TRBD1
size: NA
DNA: TGCAGTGCTACGCCAGGGACAGACGCGAGCTTC
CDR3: CSATPGTDASF

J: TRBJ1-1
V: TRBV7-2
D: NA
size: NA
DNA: TGTGCCATCTTAGGGGGAATGAACACTGAAGCTTTCTTT
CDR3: CAILGGMNTEAFF